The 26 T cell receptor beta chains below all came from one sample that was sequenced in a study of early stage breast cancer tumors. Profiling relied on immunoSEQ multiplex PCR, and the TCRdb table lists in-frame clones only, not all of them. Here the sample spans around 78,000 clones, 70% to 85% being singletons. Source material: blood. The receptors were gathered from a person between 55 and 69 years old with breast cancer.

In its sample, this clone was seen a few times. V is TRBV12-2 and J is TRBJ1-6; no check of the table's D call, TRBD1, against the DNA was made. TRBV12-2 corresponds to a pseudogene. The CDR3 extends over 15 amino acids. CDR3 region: CASRLADRVLSPLHF. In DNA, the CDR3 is TGTGCAAGTCGCTTAGCGGACAGGGTACTGTCACCCCTCCACTTT.

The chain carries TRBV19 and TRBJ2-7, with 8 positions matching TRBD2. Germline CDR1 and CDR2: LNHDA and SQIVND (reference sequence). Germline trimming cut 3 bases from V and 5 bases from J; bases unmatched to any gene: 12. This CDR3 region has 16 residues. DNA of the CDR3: TGTGCCAGTAGTATTGTGGCGGCGGGGGGTTACCACGAGCAGTACTTC. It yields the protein CASSIVAAGGYHEQYF.

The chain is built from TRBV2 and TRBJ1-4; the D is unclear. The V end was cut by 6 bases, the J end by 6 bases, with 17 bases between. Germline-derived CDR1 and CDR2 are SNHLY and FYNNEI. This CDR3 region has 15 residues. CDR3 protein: CASSPGGRSYEKLFF. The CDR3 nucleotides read TGTGCCAGCAGCCCTGGAGGCCGTAGTTATGAAAAACTGTTTTTT.

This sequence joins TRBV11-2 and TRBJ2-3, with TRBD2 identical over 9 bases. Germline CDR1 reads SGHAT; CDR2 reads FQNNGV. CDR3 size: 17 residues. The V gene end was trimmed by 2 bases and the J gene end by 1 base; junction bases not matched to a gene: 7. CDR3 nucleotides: TGTGCCAGCAGCTTATCGGGGGCTAGCGGGGGCACAGATACGCAGTATTTT. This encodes CASSLSGASGGTDTQYF.

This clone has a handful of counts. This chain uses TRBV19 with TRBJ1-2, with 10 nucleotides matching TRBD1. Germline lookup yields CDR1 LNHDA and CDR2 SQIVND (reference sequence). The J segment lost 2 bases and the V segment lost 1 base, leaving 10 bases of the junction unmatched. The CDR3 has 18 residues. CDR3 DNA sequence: TGTGCCAGTAGTATAGCCCGACAGGGGGCCCACGAGAACTATGGCTACACCTTC. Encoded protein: CASSIARQGAHENYGYTF.

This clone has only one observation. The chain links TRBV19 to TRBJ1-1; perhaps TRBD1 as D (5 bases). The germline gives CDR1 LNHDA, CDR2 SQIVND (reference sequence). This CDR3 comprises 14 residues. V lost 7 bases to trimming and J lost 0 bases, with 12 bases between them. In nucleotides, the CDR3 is TGTGCCAGTAAATACGAGGGGATGAACACTGAAGCTTTCTTT. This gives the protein CASKYEGMNTEAFF. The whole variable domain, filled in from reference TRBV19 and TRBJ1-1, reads DGGITQSPKYLFRKEGQNVTLSCEQNLNHDAMYWYRQDPGQGLRLIYYSQIVNDFQKGDIAEGYSVSREKKESFPLTVTSAQKNPTAFYLCASKYEGMNTEAFFGQGTRLTVV.

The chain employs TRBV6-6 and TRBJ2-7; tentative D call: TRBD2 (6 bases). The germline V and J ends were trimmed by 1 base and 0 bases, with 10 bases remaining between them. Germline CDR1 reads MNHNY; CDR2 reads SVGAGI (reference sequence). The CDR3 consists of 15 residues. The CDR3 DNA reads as TGTGCCAGCAGTTACTGGGGGGAAAGCTCCTACGAGCAGTACTTC. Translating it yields CASSYWGESSYEQYF.

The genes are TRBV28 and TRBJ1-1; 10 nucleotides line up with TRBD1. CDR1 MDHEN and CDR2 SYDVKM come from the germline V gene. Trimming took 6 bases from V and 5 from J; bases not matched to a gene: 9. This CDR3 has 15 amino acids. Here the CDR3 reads CASSLLRTGGTEAFF. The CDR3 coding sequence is TGTGCCAGCAGCCTCTTGCGGACAGGGGGAACTGAAGCTTTCTTT. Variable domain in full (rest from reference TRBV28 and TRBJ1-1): DVKVTQSSRYLVKRTGEKVFLECVQDMDHENMFWYRQDPGLGLRLIYFSYDVKMKEKGDIPEGYSVSREKKERFSLILESASTNQTSMYLCASSLLRTGGTEAFFGQGTRLTVV.

CDR3 sequence reads: CASSLTGARYNEQFF. DNA of the CDR3: TGTGCCAGCAGCCTGACAGGGGCACGGTACAATGAGCAGTTCTTC. V and J are TRBV11-2 and TRBJ2-1; 8 bases map to TRBD1. CDR1 SGHAT and CDR2 FQNNGV come from the germline V gene. This CDR3 is built from 15 residues. J lost 4 bases, V lost 5 bases, and 7 bases had no gene match.

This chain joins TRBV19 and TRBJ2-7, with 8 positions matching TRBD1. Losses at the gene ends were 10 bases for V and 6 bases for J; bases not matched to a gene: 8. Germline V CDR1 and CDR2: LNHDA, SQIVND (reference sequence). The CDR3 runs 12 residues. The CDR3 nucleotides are TGTGCCACCGGACAGGGCTCGTCCGAGCAGTACTTC. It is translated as CATGQGSSEQYF.

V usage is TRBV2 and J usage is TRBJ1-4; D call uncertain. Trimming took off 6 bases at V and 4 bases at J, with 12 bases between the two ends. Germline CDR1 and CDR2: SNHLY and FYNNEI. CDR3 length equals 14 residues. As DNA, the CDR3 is TGTGCCAGCAGACAGCTTCGTCTTAATGAAAAACTGTTTTTT. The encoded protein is CASRQLRLNEKLFF.

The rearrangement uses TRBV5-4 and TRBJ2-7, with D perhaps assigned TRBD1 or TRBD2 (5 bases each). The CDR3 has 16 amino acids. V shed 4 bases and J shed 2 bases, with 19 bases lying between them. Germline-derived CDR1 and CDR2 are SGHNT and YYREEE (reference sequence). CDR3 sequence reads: CASSHAGEGKTYEQYF. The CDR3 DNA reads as TGTGCCAGCAGCCACGCGGGTGAGGGGAAAACCTACGAGCAGTACTTC.

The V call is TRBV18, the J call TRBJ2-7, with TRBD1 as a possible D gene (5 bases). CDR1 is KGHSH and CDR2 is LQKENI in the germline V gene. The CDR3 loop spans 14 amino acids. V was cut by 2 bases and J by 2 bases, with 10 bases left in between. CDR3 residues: CASSPNQGPYEQYF. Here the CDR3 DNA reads TGTGCCAGCTCACCAAATCAGGGCCCCTACGAGCAGTACTTC.

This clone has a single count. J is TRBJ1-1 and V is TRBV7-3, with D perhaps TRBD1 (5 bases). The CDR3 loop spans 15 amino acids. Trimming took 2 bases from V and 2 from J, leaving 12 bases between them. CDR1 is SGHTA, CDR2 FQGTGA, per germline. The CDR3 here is CASSLLDSPNTEAFF. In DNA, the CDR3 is TGTGCCAGCAGCTTACTAGACAGTCCCAACACTGAAGCTTTCTTT.

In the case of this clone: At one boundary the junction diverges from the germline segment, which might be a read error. In DNA form, the CDR3 reads TGCGCCAGCAGACAAGGGGACATCAACACTGAAGCTTTCTTT. Translated, it gives CASRQGDINTEAFF. V usage is TRBV4-1 and J usage is TRBJ1-1, with D possibly being TRBD1 (6 bases). The CDR3 consists of 14 residues. Germline CDR1 and CDR2: MGHRA and YSYEKL.

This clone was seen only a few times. This chain's CDR3 is CASSLRLQYGELFF. In nucleotides, the CDR3 is TGTGCCAGTAGTCTAAGACTTCAATACGGGGAGCTGTTTTTT. V gene TRBV19 combines with J gene TRBJ2-2, with unresolved D. V was shortened by 5 bases and J by 7 bases, with 14 bases between the two germline ends. The CDR3 is 14 residues long. From germline, CDR1 is LNHDA and CDR2 SQIVND (reference sequence).

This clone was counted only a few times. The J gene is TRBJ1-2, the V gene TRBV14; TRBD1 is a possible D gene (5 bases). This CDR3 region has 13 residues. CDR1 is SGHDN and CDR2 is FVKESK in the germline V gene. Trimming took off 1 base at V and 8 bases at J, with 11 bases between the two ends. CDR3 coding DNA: TGTGCCAGCAGCCAAGTGACACAGGCGGGCTACACCTTC. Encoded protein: CASSQVTQAGYTF.

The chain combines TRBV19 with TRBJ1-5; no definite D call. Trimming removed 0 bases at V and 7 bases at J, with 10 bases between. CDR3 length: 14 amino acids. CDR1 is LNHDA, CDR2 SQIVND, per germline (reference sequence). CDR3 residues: CASSIDHEGQPQHF. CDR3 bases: TGTGCCAGTAGTATAGATCACGAGGGACAGCCCCAGCATTTT.

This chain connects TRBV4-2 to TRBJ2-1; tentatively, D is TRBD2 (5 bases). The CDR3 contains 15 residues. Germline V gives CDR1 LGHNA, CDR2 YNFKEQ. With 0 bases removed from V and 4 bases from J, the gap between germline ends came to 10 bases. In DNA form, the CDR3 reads TGTGCCAGCAGCCAAGATCCGGGCGGGTACAATGAGCAGTTCTTC. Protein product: CASSQDPGGYNEQFF.

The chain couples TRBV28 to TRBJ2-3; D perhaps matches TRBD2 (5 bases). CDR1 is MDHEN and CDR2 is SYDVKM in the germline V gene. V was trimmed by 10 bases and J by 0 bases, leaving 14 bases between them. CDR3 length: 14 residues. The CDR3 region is CANAGRSSTDTQYF. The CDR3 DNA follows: TGTGCCAACGCGGGCAGGTCTAGCACAGATACGCAGTATTTT.

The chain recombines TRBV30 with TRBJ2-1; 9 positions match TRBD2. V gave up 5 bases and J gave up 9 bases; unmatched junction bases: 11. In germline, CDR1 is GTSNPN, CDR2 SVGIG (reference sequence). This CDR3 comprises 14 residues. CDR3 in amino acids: CAWGEGLAGVEQFF. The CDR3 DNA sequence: TGTGCCTGGGGTGAGGGATTAGCGGGGGTTGAGCAGTTCTTC.

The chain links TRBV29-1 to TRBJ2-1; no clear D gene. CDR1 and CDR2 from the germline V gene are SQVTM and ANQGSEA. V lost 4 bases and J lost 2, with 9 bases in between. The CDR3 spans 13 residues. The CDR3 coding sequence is TGCAGCGTTGGTGCCGGTACCTACAATGAGCAGTTCTTC. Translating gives CSVGAGTYNEQFF.

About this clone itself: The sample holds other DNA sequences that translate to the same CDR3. CDR3 in amino acids: CASSEGGDGYTF. Here the CDR3 DNA reads TGTGCCAGCAGTGAAGGAGGGGATGGCTACACCTTC. The J gene is TRBJ1-2, the V gene TRBV2, with D maybe TRBD1 (5 bases). The V end was cut by 1 base, the J end by 6 bases, with 6 bases between. CDR3 size: 12 residues. Germline assignment: CDR1 SNHLY and CDR2 FYNNEI.

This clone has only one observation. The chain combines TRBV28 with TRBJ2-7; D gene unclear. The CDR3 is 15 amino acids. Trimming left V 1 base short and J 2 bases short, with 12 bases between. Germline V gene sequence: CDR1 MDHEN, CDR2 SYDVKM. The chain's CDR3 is CASSLSETGTYEQYF. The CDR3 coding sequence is TGTGCCAGCAGTTTATCTGAGACGGGCACCTACGAGCAGTACTTC.

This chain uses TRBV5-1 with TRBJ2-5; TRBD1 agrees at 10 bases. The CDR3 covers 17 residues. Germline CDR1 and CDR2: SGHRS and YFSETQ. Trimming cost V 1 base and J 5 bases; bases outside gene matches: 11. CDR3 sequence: CASSLQGQGDSGETQYF. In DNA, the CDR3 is TGCGCCAGCAGCTTGCAAGGACAGGGGGATAGCGGCGAGACCCAGTACTTC.

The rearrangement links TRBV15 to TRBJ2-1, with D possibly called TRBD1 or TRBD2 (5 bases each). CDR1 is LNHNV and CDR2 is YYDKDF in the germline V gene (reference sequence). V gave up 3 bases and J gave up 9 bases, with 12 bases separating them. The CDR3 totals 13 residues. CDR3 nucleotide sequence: TGTGCCACCAGCAGTGAGAGGGGTCTTGAGCAGTTCTTC. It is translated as CATSSERGLEQFF.